The 25 T cell receptor beta chains presented below share a single source sample, sequenced in a study of T cell responses to AZD1222 COVID-19 vaccine. The repertoire was sequenced with immunoSEQ multiplex PCR; TCRdb's copy has only in-frame clones and lacks some. The sample lists under 150,000 clones, more than 85% occurring once. This material consisted of peripheral blood, taken on day 0 of AZD1222 vaccination. These receptors were taken from an adult in good health.

For this clone: The junction shows a germline mismatch at one end, possibly a read error. The chain employs TRBV7-9 and TRBJ2-3; tentatively, D is TRBD1 or TRBD2 (5 bases each). The CDR3 contains 13 residues. Germline V gives CDR1 SEHNR, CDR2 FQNEAQ (reference sequence). CDR3 sequence: CASSLAGRDTQYF. CDR3 coding DNA: TGTGCCAGCAGCCTAGCCGGCAGGGACACGCAGTATTTT.

This chain links TRBV19 with TRBJ2-2; 8 bases match TRBD1. V shed 5 bases and J 3 bases; nucleotides not matched to a gene: 8. The CDR3 is made up of 16 amino acids. Germline lookup yields CDR1 LNHDA and CDR2 SQIVND (reference sequence). Written as DNA, the CDR3 is TGTGCCAGTAGTGCCCCCCAGGGGGCGGACACCGGGGAGCTGTTTTTT. This translates into CASSAPQGADTGELFF.

This clone was picked up a small number of times. The chain is built from TRBV15 and TRBJ1-3; D may be TRBD1 (5 bases). Trimming shortened V by 8 bases and J by 4 bases, and 15 bases separated the two germline ends. The length of the CDR3 is 14 residues. CDR1 is LNHNV and CDR2 is YYDKDF in the germline V gene (reference sequence). The CDR3 spells CATRRGTDGNTIYF. CDR3 DNA sequence: TGTGCCACCCGAAGAGGGACCGACGGAAACACCATATATTTT.

The gene calls are TRBV6-2 or TRBV6-3 and TRBJ1-2; a weak D match, TRBD1 (6 bases). In germline, CDR1 is MNHEY, CDR2 SVGEGT. The CDR3 contains 12 residues. With 2 bases removed from V and 9 bases from J, the gap between germline ends came to 10 bases. Here the CDR3 reads CASSYRGNSYTF. In DNA form, the CDR3 reads TGTGCCAGCAGTTACAGGGGGAATAGCTACACCTTC.

This chain links TRBV19 with TRBJ2-4; D gene ambiguous. The CDR3 runs 14 residues. V lost 7 bases to trimming and J lost 0 bases, with 10 bases between them. Germline loops: CDR1 LNHDA, CDR2 SQIVND (reference sequence). The DNA of the CDR3 is TGTGCCAGTACCGCCTTTGGAGCCAAAAACATTCAGTACTTC. Its protein product is CASTAFGAKNIQYF.

The V call is TRBV15, the J call TRBJ2-3; weak D call: TRBD2 (5 bases). Trimming took 3 bases from V and 2 from J, leaving 21 bases between them. The CDR3 extends over 18 amino acids. Germline CDR1 LNHNV, CDR2 YYDKDF (reference sequence). CDR3 sequence: CATSSFGKGSLPTDTQYF. DNA of the CDR3: TGTGCCACCAGCAGTTTCGGGAAGGGCTCCCTCCCCACAGATACGCAGTATTTT.

Only one count was recorded for this clone. V usage is TRBV6-5 and J usage is TRBJ2-5, with TRBD1 matching 8 bases. V lost 6 bases and J lost 2; bases outside the gene matches: 8. CDR3 length equals 15 residues. Germline V CDR1 and CDR2: MNHEY, SVGAGI. In DNA form, the CDR3 reads TGTGCCAGCAGCCGGACAGGGAACGGACAAGAGACCCAGTACTTC. It translates to CASSRTGNGQETQYF.

The chain employs TRBV19 and TRBJ1-2, with 9 bases aligning to TRBD1. The CDR3 is made up of 16 amino acids. Germline V gene sequence: CDR1 LNHDA, CDR2 SQIVND (reference sequence). V gave up 5 bases and J gave up 4 bases; unmatched junction bases: 11. For the CDR3, the DNA is TGTGCCAGTAGTCCAGAGGGACAGGGAAATCTCTATGGCTACACCTTC. Encoded protein: CASSPEGQGNLYGYTF. The variable domain in full, completed from reference TRBV19 and TRBJ1-2, reads DGGITQSPKYLFRKEGQNVTLSCEQNLNHDAMYWYRQDPGQGLRLIYYSQIVNDFQKGDIAEGYSVSREKKESFPLTVTSAQKNPTAFYLCASSPEGQGNLYGYTFGSGTRLTVV.

The gene calls are TRBV4-3 and TRBJ1-4, with 7 bases matching TRBD1. Germline-derived CDR1 and CDR2 are LGHNA and YSLEER. CDR3 length equals 17 residues. Unmatched junction bases numbered 12, after V lost 0 bases and J lost 8 bases. Here the CDR3 reads CASSQDIVRTGKEKLFF. Written as DNA, the CDR3 is TGCGCCAGCAGCCAAGATATCGTCCGGACAGGAAAGGAAAAACTGTTTTTT.

The rearrangement links TRBV4-3 to TRBJ1-1, with D uncertain. The CDR3 has 15 amino acids. V was clipped by 0 bases and J by 0 bases, with 8 bases between them. Germline V CDR1 and CDR2: LGHNA, YSLEER. The CDR3 DNA is TGCGCCAGCAGCCAAGATCTCGCAGTGAACACTGAAGCTTTCTTT. Protein sequence: CASSQDLAVNTEAFF.

This chain joins TRBV10-1 and TRBJ2-2; D gene ambiguous. Germline V gene lookup returns CDR1 WNHNN and CDR2 SYGVQD (reference sequence). There are 14 residues in the CDR3. V was clipped by 4 bases and J by 1 base, with 7 bases between them. The CDR3 coding sequence is TGCGCCAGCAGTGGGGGAATGAACACCGGGGAGCTGTTTTTT. This encodes CASSGGMNTGELFF.

This clone occurred once. The chain combines TRBV5-4 with TRBJ1-1; 7 bases are shared with TRBD1. The V gene end was trimmed by 4 bases and the J gene end by 4 bases; junction bases not matched to a gene: 10. CDR3 length: 15 residues. CDR1 is SGHNT and CDR2 is YYREEE in the germline V gene (reference sequence). This CDR3 reads CASSARARGATEAFF. As DNA, the CDR3 is TGTGCCAGCAGCGCCCGAGCCAGGGGGGCCACTGAAGCTTTCTTT. Full variable domain (missing parts from reference TRBV5-4 and TRBJ1-1): ETGVTQSPTHLIKTRGQQVTLRCSSQSGHNTVSWYQQALGQGPQFIFQYYREEENGRGNFPPRFSGLQFPNYSSELNVNALELDDSALYLCASSARARGATEAFFGQGTRLTVV.

The J gene is TRBJ2-1, the V gene TRBV9; TRBD2 matches at 11 bases. In germline, CDR1 is SGDLS, CDR2 YYNGEE. The CDR3 runs 15 residues. With V trimmed by 4 bases and J by 8 bases, 8 bases remained unmatched. This CDR3 is CASSTSGSRLDEQFF. DNA for the CDR3: TGTGCCAGCAGCACTAGCGGGAGCCGTTTAGATGAGCAGTTCTTC.

The chain has TRBV19 and TRBJ1-2; no firm D call. Germline V gives CDR1 LNHDA, CDR2 SQIVND (reference sequence). V gave up 0 bases and J gave up 0 bases, with 11 bases separating them. This CDR3 is built from 16 residues. The chain's CDR3 is CASSIDLGTSNYGYTF. The CDR3, as DNA: TGTGCCAGTAGTATAGATCTTGGAACATCTAACTATGGCTACACCTTC.

This chain connects TRBV5-1 to TRBJ2-3, with 7 positions matching TRBD1. This CDR3 is built from 17 residues. Trimming removed 8 bases from V and 1 base from J; junction bases left unmatched: 16. CDR1 is SGHRS and CDR2 is YFSETQ in the germline V gene. CDR3 sequence reads: CASTTFPTGAGTDTQYF. CDR3 DNA: TGCGCCAGTACCACTTTCCCAACAGGGGCCGGCACAGATACGCAGTATTTT.

The chain employs TRBV4-1 and TRBJ2-1; D is ambiguous. Germline lookup yields CDR1 MGHRA and CDR2 YSYEKL. The germline V and J ends were trimmed by 0 bases and 9 bases, with 6 bases remaining between them. This CDR3 spans 12 amino acids. The CDR3 nucleotides read TGCGCCAGCAGCCAAGATCTCGGTGAGCAGTTCTTC. This sequence encodes CASSQDLGEQFF.

The V gene is TRBV5-1, the J gene TRBJ1-2; tentative D call: TRBD1 (5 bases). Trimming cost V 2 bases and J 3 bases, with 8 bases left between them. Per germline, CDR1 SGHRS and CDR2 YFSETQ. CDR3 length: 13 amino acids. For the CDR3, the DNA is TGCGCCAGCAGCTTAAAAGGGGACTATGGCTACACCTTC. Translation: CASSLKGDYGYTF.

This clone has just one count. The V gene is TRBV6-5, the J gene TRBJ2-2; unclear D gene. V was pared by 5 bases and J by 7 bases, with 8 bases between. This CDR3 has 12 amino acids. Germline CDR1 and CDR2: MNHEY and SVGAGI. In DNA form, the CDR3 reads TGTGCCAGCAGTAATACCGGCGGGGAGCTGTTTTTT. This translates into CASSNTGGELFF.

This clone was observed a single time. The chain is built from TRBV6-2 or TRBV6-3 and TRBJ1-5, with 7 bases lining up with TRBD1. The CDR3 contains 13 residues. The V gene end was trimmed by 5 bases and the J gene end by 5 bases; junction bases not matched to a gene: 3. Germline V gene lookup returns CDR1 MNHEY and CDR2 SVGEGT. This CDR3 reads CASSDRAYQPQHF. The CDR3 nucleotides read TGTGCCAGCAGTGACAGGGCCTATCAGCCCCAGCATTTT.

The CDR3 DNA reads as TGTGCCAGCAGGCCCGGTAGACCTAACTATGGCTACACCTTC. Its protein is CASRPGRPNYGYTF. The gene calls are TRBV5-4 and TRBJ1-2, with unresolved D. The germline CDR1 and CDR2 sequences are SGHNT and YYREEE (reference sequence). Trimming removed 5 bases from V and 0 bases from J, with 11 bases in between. This CDR3 region has 14 residues.

This chain links TRBV11-3 with TRBJ2-2; the D gene could be TRBD1 or TRBD2 (6 bases each). The V gene's germline CDR1 is SGHNT and CDR2 YENEEA. The CDR3 sequence is 15 residues long. V was pared by 5 bases and J by 3 bases, with 13 bases between. This CDR3 is CASSPGGQDTGELFF. DNA of the CDR3: TGTGCCAGCAGCCCTGGGGGGCAGGACACCGGGGAGCTGTTTTTT.

J is TRBJ2-1 and V is TRBV6-4, with 8 positions matching TRBD2. V gave up 2 bases and J gave up 5 bases; unmatched junction bases: 5. Germline V lookup: CDR1 MRHNA, CDR2 SNTAGT. This CDR3 has 15 amino acids. Here the CDR3 DNA reads TGTGCCAGCAGTGACCGGGCGGGGGGTAACAATGAGCAGTTCTTC. It encodes CASSDRAGGNNEQFF.

This clone has only one observation. This chain links TRBV5-1 with TRBJ2-7; 7 nucleotides align to TRBD2. This CDR3 has 14 amino acids. V lost 4 bases and J lost 6; bases outside the gene matches: 10. The germline gives CDR1 SGHRS, CDR2 YFSETQ. This CDR3 is CASSPGLTLIEQYF. In DNA form, the CDR3 reads TGCGCCAGCAGCCCGGGACTAACCCTGATCGAGCAGTACTTC. Drawing the rest from reference TRBV5-1 and TRBJ2-7, the complete variable domain is KAGVTQTPRYLIKTRGQQVTLSCSPISGHRSVSWYQQTPGQGLQFLFEYFSETQRNKGNFPGRFSGRQFSNSRSEMNVSTLELGDSALYLCASSPGLTLIEQYFGPGTRLTVT.

The V and J genes are TRBV19 and TRBJ1-2, with unresolved D. Per the germline V gene, CDR1 is LNHDA and CDR2 is SQIVND (reference sequence). The V end was cut by 2 bases, the J end by 0 bases, with 7 bases between. This CDR3 spans 14 amino acids. The CDR3, as DNA: TGTGCCAGTAGTATACTTGGAGCTAACTATGGCTACACCTTC. Translated: CASSILGANYGYTF. Full variable domain (outside the CDR3, taken from reference TRBV19 and TRBJ1-2): DGGITQSPKYLFRKEGQNVTLSCEQNLNHDAMYWYRQDPGQGLRLIYYSQIVNDFQKGDIAEGYSVSREKKESFPLTVTSAQKNPTAFYLCASSILGANYGYTFGSGTRLTVV.

The DNA of the CDR3 is TGTGCCAGCCGGACCAATACGGCCACCGGGGAGCTGTTTTTT. The encoded protein is CASRTNTATGELFF. This chain connects TRBV9 to TRBJ2-2; D is unclear. V was trimmed by 7 bases and J by 4 bases, leaving 14 bases between them. The CDR3 length is 14 residues. Germline V CDR1 and CDR2: SGDLS, YYNGEE.